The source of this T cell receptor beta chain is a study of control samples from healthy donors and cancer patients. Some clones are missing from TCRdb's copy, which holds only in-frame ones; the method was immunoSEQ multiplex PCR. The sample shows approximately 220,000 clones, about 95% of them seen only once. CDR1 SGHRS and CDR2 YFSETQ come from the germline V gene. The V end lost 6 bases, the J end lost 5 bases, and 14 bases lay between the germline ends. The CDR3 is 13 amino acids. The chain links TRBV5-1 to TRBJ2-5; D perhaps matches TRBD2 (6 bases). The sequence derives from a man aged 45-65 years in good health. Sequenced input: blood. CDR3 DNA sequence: TGCGCCAGCACCGGTACTAGCAGGGAGACCCAGTACTTC. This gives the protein CASTGTSRETQYF. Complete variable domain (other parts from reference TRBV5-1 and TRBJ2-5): KAGVTQTPRYLIKTRGQQVTLSCSPISGHRSVSWYQQTPGQGLQFLFEYFSETQRNKGNFPGRFSGRQFSNSRSEMNVSTLELGDSALYLCASTGTSRETQYFGPGTRLLVL.